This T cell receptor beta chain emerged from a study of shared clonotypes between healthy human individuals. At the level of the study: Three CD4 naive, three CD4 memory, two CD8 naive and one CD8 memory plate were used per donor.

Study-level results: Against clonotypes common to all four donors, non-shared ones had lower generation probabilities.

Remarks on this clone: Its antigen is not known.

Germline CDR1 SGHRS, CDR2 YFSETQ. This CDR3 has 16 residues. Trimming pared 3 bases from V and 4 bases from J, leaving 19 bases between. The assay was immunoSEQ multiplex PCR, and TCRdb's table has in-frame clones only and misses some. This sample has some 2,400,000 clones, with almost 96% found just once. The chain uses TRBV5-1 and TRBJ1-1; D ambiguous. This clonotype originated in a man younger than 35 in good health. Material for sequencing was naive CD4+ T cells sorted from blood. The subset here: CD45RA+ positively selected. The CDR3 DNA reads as TGCGCCAGCAGCTCCAGTGCCTCTACCGCCGGCACTGAAGCTTTCTTT. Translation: CASSSSASTAGTEAFF.